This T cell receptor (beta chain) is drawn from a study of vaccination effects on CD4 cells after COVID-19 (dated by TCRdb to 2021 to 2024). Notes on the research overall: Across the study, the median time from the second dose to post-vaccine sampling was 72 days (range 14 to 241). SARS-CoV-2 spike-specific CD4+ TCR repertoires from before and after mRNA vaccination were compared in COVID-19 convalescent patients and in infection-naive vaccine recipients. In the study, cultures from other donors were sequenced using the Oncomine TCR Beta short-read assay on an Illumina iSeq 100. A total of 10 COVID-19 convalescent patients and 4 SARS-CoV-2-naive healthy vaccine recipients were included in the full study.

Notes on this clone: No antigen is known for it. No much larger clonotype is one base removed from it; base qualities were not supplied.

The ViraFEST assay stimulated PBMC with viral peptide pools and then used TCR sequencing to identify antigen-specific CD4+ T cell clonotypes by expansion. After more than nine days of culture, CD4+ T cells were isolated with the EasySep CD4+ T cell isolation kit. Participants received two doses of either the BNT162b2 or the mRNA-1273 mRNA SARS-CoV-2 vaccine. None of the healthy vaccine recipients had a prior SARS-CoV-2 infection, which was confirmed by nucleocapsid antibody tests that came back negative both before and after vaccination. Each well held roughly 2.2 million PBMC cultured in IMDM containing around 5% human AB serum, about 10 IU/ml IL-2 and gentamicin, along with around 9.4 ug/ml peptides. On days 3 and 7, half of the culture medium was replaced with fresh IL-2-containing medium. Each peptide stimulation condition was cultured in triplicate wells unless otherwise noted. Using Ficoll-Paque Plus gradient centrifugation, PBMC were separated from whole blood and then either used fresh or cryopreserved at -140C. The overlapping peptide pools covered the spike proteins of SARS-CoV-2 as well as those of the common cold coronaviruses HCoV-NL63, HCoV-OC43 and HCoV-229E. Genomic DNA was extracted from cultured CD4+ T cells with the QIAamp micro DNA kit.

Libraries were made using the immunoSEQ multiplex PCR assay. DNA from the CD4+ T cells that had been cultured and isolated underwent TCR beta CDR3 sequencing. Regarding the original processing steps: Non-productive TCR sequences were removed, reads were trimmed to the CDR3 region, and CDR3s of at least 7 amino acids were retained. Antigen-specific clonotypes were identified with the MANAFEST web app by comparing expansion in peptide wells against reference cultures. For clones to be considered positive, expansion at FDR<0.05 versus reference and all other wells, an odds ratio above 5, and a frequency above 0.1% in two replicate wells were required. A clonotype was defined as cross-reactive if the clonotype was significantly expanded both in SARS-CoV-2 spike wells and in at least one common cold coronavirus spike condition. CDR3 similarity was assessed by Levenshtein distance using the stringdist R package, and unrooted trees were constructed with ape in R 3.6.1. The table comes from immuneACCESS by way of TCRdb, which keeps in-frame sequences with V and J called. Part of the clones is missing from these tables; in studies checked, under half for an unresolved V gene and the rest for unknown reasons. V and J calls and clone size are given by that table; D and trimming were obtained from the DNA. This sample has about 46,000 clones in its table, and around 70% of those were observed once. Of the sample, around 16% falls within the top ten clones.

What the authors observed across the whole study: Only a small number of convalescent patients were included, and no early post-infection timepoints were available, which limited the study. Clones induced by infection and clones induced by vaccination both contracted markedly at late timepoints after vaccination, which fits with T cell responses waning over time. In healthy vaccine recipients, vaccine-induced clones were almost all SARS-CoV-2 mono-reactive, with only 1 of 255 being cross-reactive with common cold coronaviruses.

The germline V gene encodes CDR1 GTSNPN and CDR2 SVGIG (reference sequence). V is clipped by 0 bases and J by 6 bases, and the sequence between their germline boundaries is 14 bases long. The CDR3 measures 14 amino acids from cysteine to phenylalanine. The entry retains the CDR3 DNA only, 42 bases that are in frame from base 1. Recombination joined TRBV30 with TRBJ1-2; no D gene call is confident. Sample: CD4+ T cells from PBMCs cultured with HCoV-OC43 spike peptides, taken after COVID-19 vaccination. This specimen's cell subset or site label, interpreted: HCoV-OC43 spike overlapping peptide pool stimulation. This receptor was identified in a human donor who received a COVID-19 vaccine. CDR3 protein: CAWSVLYSRNGYTF. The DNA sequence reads TGTGCCTGGAGTGTATTATATAGTCGGAATGGCTACACCTTC.